Shown below are 9 T cell receptor beta chains from a single sample sequenced in a study of blood T cell repertoires in COVID-19. Measured with immunoSEQ multiplex PCR; TCRdb has only the in-frame clones, and not every one. The sample consists of hundreds of thousands of clones, more than 75% of them appearing once. The sample taken for sequencing was PBMCs or T cells enriched from blood (not recorded which). These receptors were taken from a woman between 50 and 59 years old who had recovered from COVID-19.

V and J are TRBV10-3 and TRBJ1-1; the D is unclear. The V end was cut by 10 bases, the J end by 7 bases, with 13 bases between. Germline-derived CDR1 and CDR2 are ENHRY and SYGVKD. The CDR3 runs to 11 residues. The CDR3 sequence is CASRNRDEAFF. The DNA for the CDR3 is TGTGCCAGCCGGAACCGGGATGAAGCTTTCTTT.

The chain joins TRBV6-1 to TRBJ1-4; D gene ambiguous. Trimming took off 2 bases at V and 6 bases at J, with 10 bases between the two ends. The V gene's germline CDR1 is MNHNS and CDR2 SASEGT. The CDR3 spans 14 residues. The CDR3 sequence: CASSEPGEDEKLFF. The CDR3 coding sequence is TGTGCCAGCAGTGAACCGGGAGAGGATGAAAAACTGTTTTTT.

This clone has more than one count but fewer than ten. The chain joins TRBV2 to TRBJ1-6, with a weak D call TRBD1 (6 bases). The length of the CDR3 is 14 residues. Germline V CDR1 and CDR2: SNHLY, FYNNEI. V was shortened by 6 bases and J by 4 bases, with 10 bases between the two germline ends. DNA of the CDR3: TGTGCCAGCAGGAGGGACATTTATAATTCACCCCTCCACTTT. Translation: CASRRDIYNSPLHF.

This chain links TRBV7-9 with TRBJ2-7; D is perhaps TRBD1 (5 bases). The CDR3 totals 14 residues. V was clipped by 1 base and J by 0 bases, with 7 bases between them. The germline V gene has CDR1 SEHNR and CDR2 FQNEAQ (reference sequence). The CDR3 nucleotides are TGTGCCAGCAGCTTAGGACAGAGCTCCTACGAGCAGTACTTC. Its protein is CASSLGQSSYEQYF.

This chain joins TRBV18 and TRBJ2-6; D remains unclear. CDR1 KGHSH and CDR2 LQKENI come from the germline V gene. This CDR3 has 17 amino acids. Between the trimmed V and J ends, which lost 0 bases and 0 bases, there was a span of 9 bases. CDR3 protein: CASSPPTRSSGANVLTF. The CDR3 bases are TGTGCCAGCTCACCACCGACGCGGAGCTCTGGGGCCAACGTCCTGACTTTC.

The V and J genes are TRBV19 and TRBJ1-1; tentative D call: TRBD1 (5 bases). The V end was cut by 2 bases, the J end by 5 bases, with 15 bases between. This CDR3 is built from 15 residues. The germline CDR1 and CDR2 sequences are LNHDA and SQIVND (reference sequence). The CDR3 nucleotides read TGTGCCAGTAGTATACGGGGCCCCGGAGGGACTGAAGCTTTCTTT. This sequence encodes CASSIRGPGGTEAFF.

V is TRBV5-6 and J is TRBJ2-7; D possibly corresponds to TRBD1 (5 bases). V lost 3 bases and J 2 bases, leaving 18 bases between the germline ends. Germline V gene lookup returns CDR1 SGHDT and CDR2 YYEEEE. The CDR3 totals 16 residues. The CDR3, as DNA: TGTGCCAGCAGCTCATCCGCCGCAGGGCCGGCCTACGAGCAGTACTTC. Translated, it gives CASSSSAAGPAYEQYF. The full variable domain, in which reference TRBV5-6 and TRBJ2-7 provide the parts outside the CDR3, is DAGVTQSPTHLIKTRGQQVTLRCSPKSGHDTVSWYQQALGQGPQFIFQYYEEEERQRGNFPDRFSGHQFPNYSSELNVNALLLGDSALYLCASSSSAAGPAYEQYFGPGTRLTVT.

This clone occurred a few times. The chain employs TRBV15 and TRBJ1-3, with D perhaps TRBD1 (6 bases). Germline V gives CDR1 LNHNV, CDR2 YYDKDF (reference sequence). Trimming stripped 4 bases from V and 0 bases from J, with 10 bases between. This CDR3 spans 15 amino acids. Here the CDR3 reads CATSKGGDSGNTIYF. The CDR3 nucleotides are TGTGCCACCAGCAAAGGGGGTGACTCTGGAAACACCATATATTTT.

This clone was seen once. The rearrangement uses TRBV3-1 (or the pseudogene TRBV3-2) and TRBJ2-5; TRBD1 matches 7 bases. The CDR3 length is 15 residues. The V segment lost 0 bases and the J segment 4 bases; nucleotides outside the gene matches: 5. The germline V gene encodes CDR1 LGHDT and CDR2 YNNKEL (reference sequence). The CDR3 region has the DNA TGTGCCAGCAGCCAAGAGGTCTGGACAGGAGAGACCCAGTACTTC. This codes for CASSQEVWTGETQYF.